The present T cell receptor (beta chain) was sequenced within a study of T-cell memory formation after mild COVID-19. Findings of the study overall: Clones which contracted sat mainly in CM and EM if CD4+, and in EMRA if CD8+. What remained unconfirmed was the SARS-CoV-2 specificity of second-wave clones peaking on day 37. The study detected some responding clones in pre-infection memory, suggesting cross-reactive memory joined.

This clonotype was recorded many times. Its antigen remains unknown. Constant-segment primers were used for 5'RACE, and the resulting TCR alpha and TCR beta cDNA libraries carried sample barcodes and UMIs. TCRdb used MiXCR to reprocess the 5' RACE reads, holding one entry per CDR3 protein. The table shows over 300,000 distinct CDR3 sequences, with about 20% occurring only once. The germline V gene has CDR1 PRHDT and CDR2 FYEKMQ (reference sequence). V shed 0 bases and J 7 bases; nucleotides not matched to a gene: 0. The CDR3 totals 13 residues. Sequenced: PBMCs or a T cell subset sorted from them (not recorded which). The J gene is TRBJ1-2, the V gene TRBV13, with 9 bases matching TRBD1. The source is a man aged 18 to 29 who had mild COVID-19 (a few samples of this study predate the infection). Cell type and time point are not known. The CDR3 is CASSLGTGGGYTF. CDR3 nucleotides: TGTGCCAGCAGCTTAGGGACAGGGGGTGGCTACACCTTC.